Below are 29 T cell receptor beta chains sequenced from a single sample in a study of regulatory and conventional T cells in RAG deficiency. Method: immunoSEQ multiplex PCR; TCRdb's copy keeps in-frame clones and lacks some. Here the sample spans some 30,000 clones, 70% to 90% being singletons. This sample was also put to use in a study of regulatory T cells. That source adds: Amplification used 52 TRBV primers and 13 TRBJ primers.

What was sequenced was CD8+ T cells sorted from blood. The receptor source for this set is a human donor in good health.

The chain links TRBV25-1 to TRBJ2-1; no firm D call. The CDR3 is 12 residues long. V gave up 5 bases and J gave up 9 bases, with 11 bases separating them. Germline CDR1 is MGHDK and CDR2 is SYGVNS. CDR3 sequence: CASSILGIEQFF. The CDR3 DNA reads as TGTGCCAGCAGTATATTGGGGATTGAGCAGTTCTTC. Filled out from reference TRBV25-1 and TRBJ2-1, the complete variable domain reads EADIYQTPRYLVIGTGKKITLECSQTMGHDKMYWYQQDPGMELHLIHYSYGVNSTEKGDLSSESTVSRIRTEHFPLTLESARPSHTSQYLCASSILGIEQFFGPGTRLTVL.

The chain uses TRBV27 and TRBJ2-5, with TRBD1 identical over 7 bases. This CDR3 comprises 15 residues. V was pared by 5 bases and J by 11 bases, with 17 bases of the junction left unmatched. The germline V gene has CDR1 MNHEY and CDR2 SMNVEV (reference sequence). DNA of the CDR3: TGTGCCAGCAGTCTAGGACAGGTTACCCTAGATGAGCAGTACTTC. Its translation is CASSLGQVTLDEQYF.

The chain carries TRBV4-1 and TRBJ2-1; D call uncertain. Germline V lookup: CDR1 MGHRA, CDR2 YSYEKL. This CDR3 comprises 16 residues. Deletions cut 0 bases from V and 2 bases from J, with 11 bases between. Here the CDR3 reads CASSQDSEQTYNEQFF. The CDR3 DNA reads as TGCGCCAGCAGCCAAGACTCCGAACAGACCTACAATGAGCAGTTCTTC.

V gene TRBV7-9 combines with J gene TRBJ1-2; possible D gene TRBD1, 6 bases. Trimming took off 2 bases at V and 6 bases at J, with 19 bases between the two ends. Germline-derived CDR1 and CDR2 are SEHNR and FQNEAQ (reference sequence). This CDR3 contains 16 residues. The CDR3 sequence is CASSLRGFVREDGYTF. Here the CDR3 DNA reads TGTGCCAGCAGCTTAAGGGGGTTTGTCAGGGAAGATGGCTACACCTTC.

A remark on this clone: At one end the junction does not follow the germline gene, possibly because of a read error. CDR3 region: CASSQGGRDRAYEQYF. The CDR3 DNA reads as TGCGCCAGCAGCCAAGGGGGGCGGGACAGGGCGTACGAGCAGTACTTC. V usage is TRBV5-5 and J usage is TRBJ2-7; 9 positions agree with TRBD1. The CDR3 loop spans 16 amino acids. Germline V CDR1 and CDR2: SGHKS, YYEKEE (reference sequence).

This chain uses TRBV11-3 with TRBJ1-1, with D perhaps matching TRBD1 (5 bases). V gave up 7 bases and J gave up 3 bases, with 15 bases separating them. Germline V gives CDR1 SGHNT, CDR2 YENEEA. The CDR3 length is 14 residues. In DNA form, the CDR3 reads TGTGCCAGCACACTATCGGGGGGAGACACTGAAGCTTTCTTT. It translates to CASTLSGGDTEAFF.

The rearrangement uses TRBV7-6 and TRBJ1-6; 10 nucleotides agree with TRBD1. Per the germline V gene, CDR1 is SGHVS and CDR2 is FNYEAQ. This CDR3 region has 13 residues. The ends lost 6 bases at V and 8 bases at J; junction bases unmatched: 1. CDR3 bases: TGTGCCAGCAGGGGGACAGGGGATTCACCCCTCCACTTT. Translation: CASRGTGDSPLHF. Looking up the rest from reference TRBV7-6 and TRBJ1-6 gives the full variable domain: GAGVSQSPRYKVTKRGQDVALRCDPISGHVSLYWYRQALGQGPEFLTYFNYEAQQDKSGLPNDRFSAERPEGSISTLTIQRTEQRDSAMYRCASRGTGDSPLHFGNGTRLTVT.

The rearrangement links TRBV7-8 to TRBJ2-1, with D perhaps matching TRBD1 or TRBD2 (5 bases each). Germline CDR1 SGHVS, CDR2 FQNEAQ. The germline V and J ends were trimmed by 2 bases and 4 bases, with 12 bases remaining between them. The CDR3 is 15 amino acids. CDR3 sequence reads: CASSLPPGGYNEQFF. As DNA, the CDR3 is TGTGCCAGCAGCTTACCCCCTGGGGGATACAATGAGCAGTTCTTC.

The chain recombines TRBV2 with TRBJ2-2, with unresolved D. The V end lost 7 bases, the J end lost 7 bases, and 7 bases lay between the germline ends. Germline V gene data show CDR1 as SNHLY and CDR2 as FYNNEI. The CDR3 is 11 amino acids. The CDR3 sequence is CASNLGGELFF. The CDR3 nucleotides are TGTGCCAGCAATCTAGGCGGGGAGCTGTTTTTT.

This clone came up once. The DNA of the CDR3 is TGTGCCAGTAGTACGACAGGCCGCTCTGGAAACACCATATATTTT. Its protein product is CASSTTGRSGNTIYF. The gene calls are TRBV19 and TRBJ1-3; maybe TRBD1 (6 bases). V lost 4 bases to trimming and J lost 0 bases, with 10 bases between them. The CDR3 covers 15 residues. Germline V gives CDR1 LNHDA, CDR2 SQIVND (reference sequence). Filled out from reference TRBV19 and TRBJ1-3, the complete variable domain reads DGGITQSPKYLFRKEGQNVTLSCEQNLNHDAMYWYRQDPGQGLRLIYYSQIVNDFQKGDIAEGYSVSREKKESFPLTVTSAQKNPTAFYLCASSTTGRSGNTIYFGEGSWLTVV.

The chain employs TRBV9 and TRBJ1-6, with D perhaps TRBD1 (6 bases). The CDR3 is 16 amino acids. Per germline, CDR1 SGDLS and CDR2 YYNGEE. V dropped 4 bases and J dropped 4 bases, with 15 bases sitting between them. CDR3 residues: CASSINRDNYNSPLHF. The DNA for the CDR3 is TGTGCCAGCAGCATTAACCGGGACAATTATAATTCACCCCTCCACTTT.

This clone has just one count. The J gene is TRBJ1-4, the V gene TRBV9; D might be TRBD1 (5 bases). The CDR3 is 15 residues long. Germline V gene sequence: CDR1 SGDLS, CDR2 YYNGEE. V lost 3 bases, J lost 5 bases, and 14 bases lay in between. CDR3 DNA sequence: TGTGCCAGCAGCGGGGGGGTGGCAGAAAATGAAAAACTGTTTTTT. Protein product: CASSGGVAENEKLFF. Together with reference TRBV9 and TRBJ1-4, the CDR3 gives the full variable domain: DSGVTQTPKHLITATGQRVTLRCSPRSGDLSVYWYQQSLDQGLQFLIQYYNGEERAKGNILERFSAQQFPDLHSELNLSSLELGDSALYFCASSGGVAENEKLFFGSGTQLSVL.

Comment on this clone: Relative to the germline gene, one junction end is altered; a read error may explain this. The chain links TRBV7-7 to TRBJ2-7; 10 nucleotides line up with TRBD1. Germline-derived CDR1 and CDR2 are SSHAT and FNYEAQ (reference sequence). CDR3 length: 14 amino acids. The CDR3: CASSPGTGAYGQYF. The DNA of the CDR3 is TGTGCTAGCAGCCCCGGGACAGGGGCGTACGGGCAGTACTTC.

The chain employs TRBV6-1 and TRBJ1-5, with D uncertain. Trimming cost V 3 bases and J 5 bases, with 17 bases left between them. In germline, CDR1 is MNHNS, CDR2 SASEGT. The CDR3 runs 16 residues. CDR3 region: CASSDFLVVLDQPQHF. CDR3 bases: TGTGCCAGCAGTGACTTCTTAGTGGTTCTAGATCAGCCCCAGCATTTT.

CDR3 in DNA: TGTGCCAGCAGCCTTGGATTTAACGAGCAGTACTTC. Translating it yields CASSLGFNEQYF. V and J are TRBV6-5 and TRBJ2-7; no clear D gene. The germline V gene encodes CDR1 MNHEY and CDR2 SVGAGI. The CDR3 contains 12 residues. V lost 6 bases and J 5 bases, leaving 11 bases between the germline ends.

The chain links TRBV9 to TRBJ2-7; TRBD1 might be the D (5 bases). Germline CDR1 and CDR2: SGDLS and YYNGEE. V dropped 0 bases and J dropped 7 bases, with 14 bases sitting between them. The CDR3 runs to 14 residues. The CDR3, as DNA: TGTGCCAGCAGCGTAGTGGACATACGATCGGAGCAGTACTTC. Its translation is CASSVVDIRSEQYF.

V is TRBV10-2 and J is TRBJ1-5; D perhaps matches TRBD1 (5 bases). In germline, CDR1 is WSHSY, CDR2 SAAADI. V was trimmed by 0 bases and J by 7 bases, leaving 10 bases between them. The length of the CDR3 is 14 residues. The CDR3: CASSESGGSQPQHF. CDR3 in DNA: TGCGCCAGCAGTGAGTCCGGGGGGAGCCAGCCCCAGCATTTT.

The chain carries TRBV19 and TRBJ2-5; 7 bases are a match to TRBD1. This CDR3 is 14 amino acids long. Germline V gives CDR1 LNHDA, CDR2 SQIVND (reference sequence). V was clipped by 6 bases and J by 3 bases; unmatched bases: 7. The CDR3 region has the DNA TGTGCCAGTAGCCAGACAGGGTGGAAAGAGACCCAGTACTTC. This encodes CASSQTGWKETQYF.

V gene TRBV6-6 combines with J gene TRBJ2-3, with 9 bases lining up with TRBD2. This CDR3 has 15 amino acids. V lost 2 bases, J lost 3 bases, and 3 bases stayed unmatched. From germline, CDR1 is MNHNY and CDR2 SVGAGI (reference sequence). The CDR3 region has the DNA TGTGCCAGCAGTTACGGTAGCGGGAGAACAGATACGCAGTATTTT. This translates into CASSYGSGRTDTQYF.

V and J are TRBV7-2 and TRBJ2-1; D not certain. Between the trimmed V and J ends, which lost 1 base and 8 bases, there was a span of 6 bases. Germline V CDR1 and CDR2: SGHTA, FQGNSA. The CDR3 length is 12 residues. CDR3 region: CASSLGGYEQFF. CDR3 DNA sequence: TGTGCCAGCAGCTTAGGTGGGTATGAGCAGTTCTTC.

The chain recombines TRBV6-6 with TRBJ2-3; no definite D call. The CDR3 has 14 amino acids. V was clipped by 2 bases and J by 0 bases, with 6 bases between them. Germline CDR1 MNHNY, CDR2 SVGAGI (reference sequence). The CDR3 DNA reads as TGTGCCAGCAGTTACCGAGTCAGCACAGATACGCAGTATTTT. This gives the protein CASSYRVSTDTQYF.

The chain carries TRBV15 and TRBJ2-2; 11 bases line up with TRBD1. V was clipped by 4 bases and J by 4 bases; unmatched bases: 5. There are 16 residues in the CDR3. From germline, CDR1 is LNHNV and CDR2 YYDKDF (reference sequence). The CDR3 DNA follows: TGTGCCACCAGCATCGGACAGGGGGCTGGCACCGGGGAGCTGTTTTTT. It codes for CATSIGQGAGTGELFF.

To note about this clone: The same CDR3 also results from other DNA sequences found in this sample. V is TRBV6-1 and J is TRBJ2-3; TRBD1 aligns across 10 bases. V trimming: 1 base; J trimming: 4 bases; junction bases outside the gene matches: 2. CDR3 length equals 15 residues. CDR1 MNHNS and CDR2 SASEGT come from the germline V gene. The DNA of the CDR3 is TGTGCCAGCAGTGAAGGGACAGGGGGTGCAGATACGCAGTATTTT. Encoded protein: CASSEGTGGADTQYF.

The chain carries TRBV5-3 and TRBJ1-5; possible D gene TRBD1, 5 bases. TRBV5-3 is an ORF; its function is uncertain. The CDR3 contains 14 residues. The V and J ends lost 2 bases and 7 bases respectively, with 13 bases between them. Here the CDR3 reads CARSLPSRDQPQHF. CDR3 in DNA: TGTGCCAGAAGCTTACCCTCTCGGGACCAGCCCCAGCATTTT.

The rearrangement uses TRBV6-1 and TRBJ2-1, with 10 nucleotides matching TRBD1. The CDR3 length is 13 residues. The germline gives CDR1 MNHNS, CDR2 SASEGT. The J segment lost 6 bases and the V segment lost 6 bases, leaving 2 bases of the junction unmatched. This CDR3 is CASRGTGVNEQFF. In DNA form, the CDR3 reads TGTGCCAGCAGGGGGACAGGGGTCAATGAGCAGTTCTTC.

The chain couples TRBV15 to TRBJ2-5, with D unresolved. Germline V gene lookup returns CDR1 LNHNV and CDR2 YYDKDF (reference sequence). The CDR3 is 14 residues long. V lost 3 bases to trimming and J lost 2 bases, with 10 bases between them. CDR3 coding DNA: TGTGCCACCAGCAGGGTGGGGTCTCAAGAGACCCAGTACTTC. It yields the protein CATSRVGSQETQYF.

The chain has TRBV28 and TRBJ1-2; no firm D call. Trimming took off 6 bases at V and 3 bases at J, with 17 bases between the two ends. There are 15 residues in the CDR3. From germline, CDR1 is MDHEN and CDR2 SYDVKM. The CDR3 region has the DNA TGTGCCAGCAGGAAAAAGGGATGGGTATACTATGGCTACACCTTC. Translating it yields CASRKKGWVYYGYTF.

This chain connects TRBV6-1 to TRBJ2-7; perhaps TRBD1 as D (5 bases). The CDR3 totals 14 residues. V was cut by 10 bases and J by 3 bases, with 19 bases left in between. Germline CDR1 MNHNS, CDR2 SASEGT. The chain's CDR3 is CATFQLKGVYEQYF. CDR3 nucleotide sequence: TGTGCCACCTTCCAGTTGAAAGGGGTCTACGAGCAGTACTTC.

The CDR3 loop is CAISGSPTGLRSTDTQYF. The CDR3 coding sequence is TGTGCCATCAGTGGGTCCCCCACTGGCTTGAGGAGCACAGATACGCAGTATTTT. The chain couples TRBV10-3 to TRBJ2-3; D gene uncertain. Germline CDR1 is ENHRY and CDR2 is SYGVKD. With 4 bases removed from V and 0 bases from J, the gap between germline ends came to 20 bases. There are 18 residues in the CDR3.